Listed below are T cell receptor beta chains from one sample, sequenced in a study of blood T cell repertoires in COVID-19. Profiled with immunoSEQ multiplex PCR; TCRdb holds only in-frame clones, not every one. The sample contains under 150,000 clones, around three quarters of which appear only once. Sequencing input: peripheral blood. Source of these receptors: a human donor in a cohort sampled during active COVID-19. The CDR3 runs from the conserved cysteine through the conserved F or W. A D gene is named only where the DNA matches it firmly. Not every row has a clone size; where given, it reads once, few, many or a size class.

abundance	j_gene	d_gene	v_gene	CDR3nt	CDR3aa
NA	TRBJ2-7	TRBD2	TRBV28	TGTGCCAGCAGTTCCACTAGCGGTGCGGGGGTCGAGCAGTACTTC	CASSSTSGAGVEQYF
NA	TRBJ2-7	NA	TRBV30	TGTGCCAGCGGAGAGGGGGGGGGCTCCTACGAGCAGTACTTC	CASGEGGGSYEQYF
NA	TRBJ2-7	NA	TRBV5-6	TGTGCCAGCAGCTTCCAGGGCACTTCCATCTACGAGCAGTACTTC	CASSFQGTSIYEQYF
NA	TRBJ1-1	NA	TRBV30	TGTGCCTGGAGTGTACGATCGTCGGGGTCCGCTGAAGCTTTCTTT	CAWSVRSSGSAEAFF
NA	TRBJ2-2	TRBD1	TRBV6-6	TGTGCCAGCAGTTACTCGGACAGGGGGCTCACCGGGGAGCTGTTTTTT	CASSYSDRGLTGELFF
many	TRBJ1-2	NA	TRBV30	TGTGCCTTGGGACGGGGCTACACCTTC	CALGRGYTF
NA	TRBJ2-2	NA	TRBV3-1/TRBV3-2	TGTGCCCCCCGCCAAGGGGGCGGGGCAAGTACCGGGGAGCTGTTTTTT	CAPRQGGGASTGELFF
NA	TRBJ2-7	NA	TRBV5-1	TGCGCCAGCAGCGGTCGGACTGGGAGGTCCTACGAGCAGTACTTC	CASSGRTGRSYEQYF
NA	TRBJ1-1	TRBD1	TRBV6-5	TGTGCCAGCAGACTAACAGGGGTTGGCACTGAAGCTTTCTTT	CASRLTGVGTEAFF
NA	TRBJ1-2	TRBD1	TRBV9	TGTGCCAGCAGCGCCGGGACAGGGCATGGCTACACCTTC	CASSAGTGHGYTF
NA	TRBJ2-5	NA	TRBV5-5	TGTGCCTGGAGGGTCCCGACCGAGACCCAGTACTTC	CAWRVPTETQYF
NA	TRBJ1-5	TRBD1	TRBV19	TGTGCCAGCACAGGGGGAATCAATCAGCCCCAGCATTTT	CASTGGINQPQHF
NA	TRBJ1-2	TRBD1	TRBV3-1/TRBV3-2	TGTGCCAGCAGCCAAGGACAGGGCGGAGCTAACTATGGCTACACCTTC	CASSQGQGGANYGYTF
NA	TRBJ2-7	TRBD1	TRBV4-1	TGCGCCAGCAGCCAAGATTGGCCGACAGGGCGAGAGCAGTACTTC	CASSQDWPTGREQYF
NA	TRBJ2-7	TRBD1	TRBV11-2	TGTGCCAGCAGCTTCGGGACAGGGGGTTCCTACGAGCAGTACTTC	CASSFGTGGSYEQYF
NA	TRBJ2-7	TRBD2	TRBV11-2	TGTGCCAGCAGCTTAGATCGGGGGGGAAGGTTGTACGAGCAGTACTTC	CASSLDRGGRLYEQYF
NA	TRBJ1-4	NA	TRBV2	TGTGCCAGCAGTGAATATGGGGCGGGGAATGAAAAACTGTTTTTT	CASSEYGAGNEKLFF